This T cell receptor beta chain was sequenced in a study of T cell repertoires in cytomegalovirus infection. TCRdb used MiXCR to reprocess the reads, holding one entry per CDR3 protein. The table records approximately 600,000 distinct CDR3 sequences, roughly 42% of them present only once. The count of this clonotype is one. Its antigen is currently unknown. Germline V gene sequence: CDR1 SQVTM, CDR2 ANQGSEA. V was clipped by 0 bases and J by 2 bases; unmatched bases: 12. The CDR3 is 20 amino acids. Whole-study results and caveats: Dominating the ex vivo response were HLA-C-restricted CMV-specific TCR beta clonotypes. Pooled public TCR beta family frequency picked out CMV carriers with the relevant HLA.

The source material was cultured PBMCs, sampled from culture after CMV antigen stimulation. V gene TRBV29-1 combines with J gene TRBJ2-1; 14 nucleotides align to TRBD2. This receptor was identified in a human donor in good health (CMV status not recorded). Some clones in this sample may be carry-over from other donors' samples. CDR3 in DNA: TGCAGCGTTGAAGATCGGGGGACTAGCGGGAGCCCCACCCCCTACAATGAGCAGTTCTTC. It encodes CSVEDRGTSGSPTPYNEQFF.